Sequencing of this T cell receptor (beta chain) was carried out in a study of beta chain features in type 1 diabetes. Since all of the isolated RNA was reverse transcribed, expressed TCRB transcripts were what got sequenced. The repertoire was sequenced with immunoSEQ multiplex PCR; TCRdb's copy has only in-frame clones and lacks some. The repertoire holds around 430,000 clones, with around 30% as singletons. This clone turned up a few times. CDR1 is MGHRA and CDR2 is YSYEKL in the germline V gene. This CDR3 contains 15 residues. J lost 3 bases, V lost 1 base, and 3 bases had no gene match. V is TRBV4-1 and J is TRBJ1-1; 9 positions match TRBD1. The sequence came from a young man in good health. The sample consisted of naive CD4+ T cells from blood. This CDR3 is CASSQARDRDTEAFF. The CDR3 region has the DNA TGCGCCAGCAGCCAAGCCCGGGACAGGGACACTGAAGCTTTCTTT.